In its sample, the clone carrying this TCR beta chain was seen many times. These data originate in a study of T-cell reconstitution after alpha-beta-depleted transplantation in children. The germline V gene encodes CDR1 SGHVS and CDR2 FQNEAQ. CDR3 length equals 16 residues. V lost 2 bases to trimming and J lost 4 bases; unmatched junction nucleotides: 6. Preparation of the TCRbeta library used unique molecular identifiers. TCRdb re-called the PCR reads with MiXCR, one entry per CDR3 protein. The sample has some 200,000 distinct CDR3 sequences; more than 14% are singletons. The clonotype comes from a human donor who donated a stem cell graft to a child with acute lymphoblastic leukemia. The material was PBMCs from the stem cell graft donor, obtained from the stem cell graft. The chain combines TRBV7-8 with TRBJ1-2; TRBD1 matches 11 bases. The CDR3 DNA is TGTGCCAGCAGCTTACTGGACAGGGGGCTTACCTATGGCTACACCTTC. Residues: CASSLLDRGLTYGYTF. The full variable domain, rest sourced from reference TRBV7-8 and TRBJ1-2, is GAGVSQSPRYKVAKRGQDVALRCDPISGHVSLFWYQQALGQGPEFLTYFQNEAQLDKSGLPSDRFFAERPEGSVSTLKIQRTQQEDSAVYLCASSLLDRGLTYGYTFGSGTRLTVV.